One sample yielded the 18 T cell receptor beta chains listed below, sequenced in a study of shared clonotypes between healthy human individuals. Generated by immunoSEQ multiplex PCR, the TCRdb table keeps only in-frame clones and is missing some. The data contain millions of clones, around 90% of them singletons. The sample taken for sequencing was naive CD4+ T cells sorted from blood. Sample subset: CD45RA+ positively selected. The receptors were gathered from a man between 18 and 35 years old in good health.

The chain employs TRBV6-5 and TRBJ1-6; 9 nucleotides line up with TRBD1. The V segment lost 6 bases and the J segment 7 bases; nucleotides outside the gene matches: 4. This CDR3 region has 14 residues. Germline CDR1 and CDR2: MNHEY and SVGAGI. This chain's CDR3 is CASRGGQGNSPLHF. Written as DNA, the CDR3 is TGTGCCAGCAGGGGGGGACAGGGCAATTCACCCCTCCACTTT.

This sequence joins TRBV14 and TRBJ2-3; 11 bases line up with TRBD2. J was trimmed by 3 bases and V by 4 bases; bases with no gene match: 6. The CDR3 runs to 16 residues. Germline-derived CDR1 and CDR2 are SGHDN and FVKESK. CDR3 loop: CASSPTSGAGTDTQYF. The CDR3 nucleotides are TGTGCCAGCAGCCCGACTAGCGGGGCAGGGACAGATACGCAGTATTTT.

V usage is TRBV10-3 and J usage is TRBJ2-5; D might be TRBD1 (6 bases). Germline CDR1 and CDR2: ENHRY and SYGVKD. The CDR3 runs to 13 residues. V was pared by 6 bases and J by 3 bases, with 11 bases between. CDR3 protein: CAIRTEGEETQYF. The CDR3 region has the DNA TGTGCCATCAGGACAGAGGGGGAAGAGACCCAGTACTTC.

The V and J genes are TRBV7-8 and TRBJ2-7; D is undetermined. From germline, CDR1 is SGHVS and CDR2 FQNEAQ. The CDR3 totals 15 residues. Trimming stripped 5 bases from V and 1 base from J, with 15 bases between. The CDR3 DNA is TGTGCCAGCAGCCACACCTCTAAGGGTTCCTACGAGCAGTACTTC. The encoded protein is CASSHTSKGSYEQYF.

This clone was recorded a few times. This chain connects TRBV30 to TRBJ1-1, with D possibly matching TRBD1 (6 bases). The CDR3 has 11 amino acids. CDR1 GTSNPN and CDR2 SVGIG come from the germline V gene (reference sequence). The ends were cut back, 3 bases at V and 8 bases at J, with 10 bases in the middle. CDR3 in amino acids: CAWRRGSEAFF. The CDR3 nucleotides read TGTGCCTGGAGGAGGGGGTCAGAAGCTTTCTTT.

The chain links TRBV18 to TRBJ2-5; weak D call: TRBD1 (6 bases). The V gene lost 4 bases and the J gene lost 5 bases, with 8 bases spanning the gap. CDR3 size: 12 residues. Per the germline V gene, CDR1 is KGHSH and CDR2 is LQKENI. The CDR3 DNA follows: TGTGCCAGCTCACTTCAGGGGGAGACCCAGTACTTC. Translating gives CASSLQGETQYF.

CDR3 coding DNA: TGCGCCAGCAGCCGATCAACGCAGGGGGACTACGAGCAGTACTTC. Amino acid sequence: CASSRSTQGDYEQYF. The V gene is TRBV4-3, the J gene TRBJ2-7; TRBD1 aligns across 7 bases. The CDR3 has 15 residues. V was pared by 4 bases and J by 3 bases, with 9 bases of the junction left unmatched. Per the germline V gene, CDR1 is LGHNA and CDR2 is YSLEER.

For the CDR3, the DNA is TGTGCCACCAGCCAACTCACAGGGTTCCCCGGGGAGCTGTTTTTT. Protein product: CATSQLTGFPGELFF. The rearrangement links TRBV15 to TRBJ2-2; perhaps TRBD1 as D (6 bases). The CDR3 covers 15 residues. From germline, CDR1 is LNHNV and CDR2 YYDKDF (reference sequence). V was pared by 5 bases and J by 6 bases, with 16 bases between.

This chain connects TRBV10-3 to TRBJ1-5; no clear D. The length of the CDR3 is 16 residues. Germline-derived CDR1 and CDR2 are ENHRY and SYGVKD. Trimming took 6 bases from V and 0 from J, leaving 15 bases between them. CDR3 sequence (DNA): TGTGCCATCAGCGCTGGGCAGGTCTTTAGCAATCAGCCCCAGCATTTT. Protein sequence: CAISAGQVFSNQPQHF.

This chain links TRBV9 with TRBJ2-3; D may be TRBD1 (6 bases). This CDR3 is built from 15 residues. CDR1 is SGDLS and CDR2 is YYNGEE in the germline V gene. Trimming took 5 bases from V and 0 from J, leaving 13 bases between them. The CDR3 DNA follows: TGTGCCAGCAGGGCCAAGGGGGTTAGCACAGATACGCAGTATTTT. Protein sequence: CASRAKGVSTDTQYF.

This rearrangement joins TRBV2 to TRBJ1-4; possibly TRBD1 for D (5 bases). Germline V lookup: CDR1 SNHLY, CDR2 FYNNEI. The length of the CDR3 is 14 residues. V was pared by 5 bases and J by 7 bases, with 14 bases between. The CDR3 region is CASSSAGVGEKLFF. CDR3 in DNA: TGTGCCAGCAGTTCAGCGGGGGTTGGTGAAAAACTGTTTTTT.

The rearrangement links TRBV4-1 to TRBJ1-5, with D possibly being TRBD1 (5 bases). The V end was cut by 1 base, the J end by 0 bases, with 10 bases between. In germline, CDR1 is MGHRA, CDR2 YSYEKL. The CDR3 has 16 amino acids. The CDR3 protein is CASSQGKGDSNQPQHF. The CDR3 bases are TGCGCCAGCAGCCAAGGGAAAGGGGATAGCAATCAGCCCCAGCATTTT.

This chain links TRBV28 with TRBJ1-2, with TRBD1 matching 10 bases. The trim removed 6 bases at V and 7 bases at J, leaving 11 bases unmatched. The germline V gene encodes CDR1 MDHEN and CDR2 SYDVKM. The CDR3 is 15 residues long. CDR3 in DNA: TGTGCCAGCAGCCCGCCACCGGGACAGGGGACTGGCTACACCTTC. Translating it yields CASSPPPGQGTGYTF.

V gene TRBV7-2 combines with J gene TRBJ2-7; no clear D gene. CDR3 size: 13 residues. Trimming removed 2 bases from V and 2 bases from J, with 7 bases in between. Germline CDR1 is SGHTA and CDR2 is FQGNSA. CDR3 protein: CASSLRATYEQYF. CDR3 sequence (DNA): TGTGCCAGCAGCTTAAGAGCCACCTACGAGCAGTACTTC.

This chain joins TRBV9 and TRBJ2-2; a possible D gene is TRBD2 (6 bases). CDR3 length: 15 residues. Germline V gene sequence: CDR1 SGDLS, CDR2 YYNGEE. V shed 0 bases and J shed 8 bases, with 14 bases lying between them. CDR3 sequence (DNA): TGTGCCAGCAGCGTAGGCGCGGGGTCGGTTGGGGAGCTGTTTTTT. This translates into CASSVGAGSVGELFF.

The V call is TRBV28, the J call TRBJ2-7; 8 nucleotides line up with TRBD1. Germline CDR1 and CDR2: MDHEN and SYDVKM. The CDR3 consists of 15 residues. V lost 6 bases to trimming and J lost 5 bases; unmatched junction nucleotides: 12. CDR3 protein: CASRRWTGLAHEQYF. Here the CDR3 DNA reads TGTGCCAGCAGGCGATGGACAGGGTTGGCCCACGAGCAGTACTTC.

A few counts support this clone. This chain links TRBV7-9 with TRBJ1-6; D is uncertain. The germline V and J ends were trimmed by 3 bases and 14 bases, with 11 bases remaining between them. Germline assignment: CDR1 SEHNR and CDR2 FQNEAQ (reference sequence). This CDR3 has 12 residues. The CDR3 DNA sequence: TGTGCCAGCAGCTTGTCAGCTGGGGCCCTCCACTTT. This codes for CASSLSAGALHF.

The chain couples TRBV5-1 to TRBJ2-5; 7 nucleotides line up with TRBD1. The CDR3 has 14 residues. Per the germline V gene, CDR1 is SGHRS and CDR2 is YFSETQ. The ends lost 4 bases at V and 2 bases at J; junction bases unmatched: 5. The CDR3 bases are TGCGCCAGCAGCATAACAGGGGCTCAAGAGACCCAGTACTTC. It translates to CASSITGAQETQYF.